These T cell receptor beta chains were read from a single sample in a study of cytomegalovirus exposure and HLA in healthy donors. Using immunoSEQ multiplex PCR, the repertoire was profiled, and TCRdb retains in-frame clones only, with some absent. Of about 130,000 clones in the sample, about 80% were seen once. Source material: PBMCs. The source of these receptors is a man aged 25 to 40 in good health and CMV-seronegative. The CDR3 runs from the conserved cysteine through the conserved F or W. The D gene is left open where the match is weak. Only part of the rows carry a size: once, few, many, or a class if the clone is expanded.

j_call,d_call,v_call,clone_size,cdr3_aa,cdr3_nt
TRBJ2-6,.,TRBV28,few,CASSLPGSLANVLTF,TGTGCCAGCAGTTTACCGGGGAGTTTGGCCAACGTCCTGACTTTC
TRBJ1-2,.,TRBV9,.,CASSGGPGTANYGYTF,TGTGCCAGCAGCGGCGGGCCCGGAACAGCTAACTATGGCTACACCTTC
TRBJ1-1,.,TRBV10-3,.,CAIARTDQNTEAFF,TGTGCCATCGCCCGGACAGACCAGAACACTGAAGCTTTCTTT
TRBJ2-5,.,TRBV6-1,.,CASSELLRGTAETQYF,TGTGCCAGCAGTGAATTACTCAGGGGCACGGCGGAGACCCAGTACTTC
TRBJ1-2,TRBD1,TRBV5-1,.,CASTPQGAGGYTF,TGCGCCAGCACCCCTCAGGGGGCAGGCGGCTACACCTTC
TRBJ1-4,TRBD1,TRBV5-1,few,CASSLTGAREKLFF,TGCGCCAGCAGCTTGACAGGGGCGCGGGAAAAACTGTTTTTT
TRBJ2-1,TRBD1,TRBV28,.,CASRGTVGAGEQFF,TGTGCCAGCAGGGGGACAGTAGGTGCTGGTGAGCAGTTCTTC
TRBJ1-1,TRBD1,TRBV5-1,.,CASSSPEGQPNTEAFF,TGCGCCAGCAGCTCCCCCGAGGGACAGCCAAACACTGAAGCTTTCTTT
TRBJ1-1,.,TRBV10-3,.,CAISAGATMNTEAFF,TGTGCCATCAGCGCAGGTGCTACGATGAACACTGAAGCTTTCTTT
TRBJ1-4,.,TRBV6-5,few,CASKKTAWGEKLFF,TGTGCCAGCAAAAAGACAGCCTGGGGTGAAAAACTGTTTTTT
TRBJ1-5,.,TRBV18,.,CASSLMGAGSNQPQHF,TGTGCCAGCTCGCTCATGGGGGCTGGGAGCAATCAGCCCCAGCATTTT
TRBJ1-4,.,TRBV18,.,CASSPGRRMGEKLFF,TGTGCCAGCTCACCGGGGAGGAGGATGGGTGAAAAACTGTTTTTT
TRBJ1-4,TRBD1,TRBV28,.,CASSGTGGDEKLFF,TGTGCCAGTTCAGGGACAGGGGGAGATGAAAAACTGTTTTTT
TRBJ2-7,.,TRBV7-2,.,CASSYQRSEQYF,TGTGCCAGCAGCTACCAGCGATCCGAGCAGTACTTC
TRBJ1-2,.,TRBV6-6,.,CASSYGGAFYGYTF,TGTGCCAGCAGTTACGGCGGGGCTTTCTATGGCTACACCTTC
TRBJ2-7,.,TRBV7-9,.,CASSYPGQAYEQYF,TGTGCCAGCAGCTACCCTGGGCAGGCCTACGAGCAGTACTTC
TRBJ2-1,TRBD1,TRBV28,once,CASSEIGQGLYNEQFF,TGTGCCAGCAGTGAAATCGGACAGGGGTTGTACAATGAGCAGTTCTTC
TRBJ2-3,TRBD2,TRBV28,.,CASSWTSGGLSTDTQYF,TGTGCCAGCAGTTGGACATCGGGAGGTCTTTCCACAGATACGCAGTATTTT
TRBJ2-3,TRBD2,TRBV11-2,.,CASSLLAGGPVTQYF,TGTGCCAGCAGCTTACTAGCGGGAGGGCCTGTGACGCAGTATTTT
TRBJ2-2,TRBD2,TRBV30,few,CAWSGGSDGELFF,TGTGCCTGGAGTGGCGGGAGCGACGGGGAGCTGTTTTTT
TRBJ2-7,.,TRBV9,.,CASSEGLDSEQYF,TGTGCCAGCAGCGAGGGCTTGGACAGCGAGCAGTACTTC
TRBJ2-1,TRBD2,TRBV7-9,.,CASSPGTINEQFF,TGTGCCAGCAGCCCCGGGACTATCAATGAGCAGTTCTTC
TRBJ2-1,.,TRBV7-9,.,CASRGAWNEQFF,TGTGCCAGCAGGGGGGCCTGGAATGAGCAGTTCTTC
TRBJ1-2,TRBD1,TRBV6-1,few,CASSEGQGAYGYTF,TGTGCCAGCAGTGAGGGACAGGGGGCCTATGGCTACACCTTC
TRBJ1-1,.,TRBV6-5,few,CASSYLPGHYTEAFF,TGTGCCAGCAGTTACCTCCCGGGACACTACACTGAAGCTTTCTTT
TRBJ2-5,.,TRBV21-1,.,CASTPREGEGQETQYF,TGTGCCAGCACTCCTCGGGAGGGAGAGGGACAAGAGACCCAGTACTTC
TRBJ2-7,.,TRBV6-5,.,CASSYSQVLSSYEQYF,TGTGCCAGCAGTTACTCTCAGGTTCTTAGCTCCTACGAGCAGTACTTC
TRBJ2-3,TRBD2,TRBV27,.,CATTWLAGAGADTQYF,TGTGCTACAACCTGGCTAGCGGGAGCGGGGGCAGATACGCAGTATTTT
TRBJ1-5,.,TRBV19,once,CASSWSDSSTIGPYSNQPQHF,TGTGCCAGTAGTTGGTCGGACAGCTCTACCATTGGGCCTTATAGCAATCAGCCCCAGCATTTT
TRBJ2-1,.,TRBV5-4,.,CASSLAGRGTEQFF,TGTGCCAGCAGCTTGGCCGGAAGGGGAACTGAGCAGTTCTTC
TRBJ2-7,.,TRBV15,.,CATSPGLGEQYF,TGTGCCACCAGTCCAGGGTTGGGCGAGCAGTACTTC
TRBJ2-5,TRBD2,TRBV27,.,CASRGGSLDTQYF,TGTGCCAGCAGGGGGGGGTCTCTCGATACCCAGTACTTC
TRBJ2-5,.,TRBV5-1,.,CASSLGTVQETQYF,TGCGCCAGCAGCTTGGGGACAGTACAAGAGACCCAGTACTTC
TRBJ2-2,.,TRBV4-1,.,CASKPHGTPFTGELFF,TGCGCCAGCAAACCTCACGGGACTCCGTTCACCGGGGAGCTGTTTTTT
TRBJ2-3,.,TRBV19,.,CASSIGPAGDTQYF,TGTGCCAGTAGTATAGGCCCCGCCGGAGATACGCAGTATTTT
TRBJ2-7,TRBD1,TRBV5-1,.,CASSKVPGQIMYEQYF,TGCGCCAGCAGTAAGGTTCCGGGACAGATAATGTACGAGCAGTACTTC
TRBJ2-3,TRBD2,TRBV5-4,.,CASSQPGLSPDTQYF,TGTGCCAGCAGCCAACCGGGACTAAGCCCAGATACGCAGTATTTT
TRBJ2-1,.,TRBV9,.,CASSPRTANEQFF,TGTGCCAGCAGCCCGAGGACAGCCAATGAGCAGTTCTTC
TRBJ1-3,TRBD1,TRBV18,once,CASSVQGAGNTIYF,TGTGCCAGCTCAGTACAGGGGGCCGGAAACACCATATATTTT
TRBJ2-1,.,TRBV11-3,.,CASSLGQNEQFF,TGTGCCAGCAGTTTAGGGCAGAATGAGCAGTTCTTC
TRBJ2-4,.,TRBV9,.,CASSVEGGDIQYF,TGTGCCAGCAGCGTTGAGGGCGGGGACATTCAGTACTTC
TRBJ2-1,TRBD1,TRBV28,.,CASSLQGGSYNEQFF,TGTGCCAGCAGCTTACAGGGGGGCTCCTACAATGAGCAGTTCTTC
TRBJ1-6,TRBD1,TRBV18,.,CASGQGNSPLHF,TGTGCCAGTGGACAGGGTAATTCACCCCTCCACTTT
TRBJ2-2,TRBD1,TRBV2,.,CASMRDRNTGELFF,TGTGCCAGCATGAGGGACAGAAACACCGGGGAGCTGTTTTTT
TRBJ2-1,TRBD2,TRBV9,once,CASSVATAGGYNEQFF,TGTGCCAGCAGCGTAGCTACGGCGGGAGGGTACAATGAGCAGTTCTTC
TRBJ2-7,.,TRBV7-9,once,CASSSGLPYEQYF,TGTGCCAGCAGCTCGGGACTCCCCTACGAGCAGTACTTC
TRBJ2-7,.,TRBV7-9,.,CASSQGHNMGNEQYF,TGTGCCAGCAGCCAGGGACACAACATGGGGAACGAGCAGTACTTC
TRBJ2-1,.,TRBV2,once,CASSDSRYYNEQFF,TGTGCCAGCAGTGATTCGAGATACTACAATGAGCAGTTCTTC
TRBJ2-5,.,TRBV19,.,CASSETREETQYF,TGTGCCAGTAGTGAGACTCGCGAAGAGACCCAGTACTTC
TRBJ2-5,.,TRBV2,.,CASTRSNGQETQYF,TGTGCCAGCACTCGAAGCAACGGGCAAGAGACCCAGTACTTC